What follows is one T cell receptor (beta chain) and its context. The data stem from a study of control samples from healthy donors and cancer patients. The CDR3 runs to 13 residues. V dropped 2 bases and J dropped 0 bases, with 5 bases sitting between them. Germline-derived CDR1 and CDR2 are MNHEY and SVGEGT. TCRdb's table, derived via immunoSEQ multiplex PCR, lists solely in-frame clones and lacks some. The sample has about 50,000 clones; about 88% are singletons. The V call is TRBV6-2 or TRBV6-3, the J call TRBJ2-7; no definite D call. The sequence was collected from a middle-aged man with head and neck cancer. The sequenced sample consisted of PBMCs. This CDR3 is CASSYGNSYEQYF. As DNA, the CDR3 is TGTGCCAGCAGTTACGGGAACTCCTACGAGCAGTACTTC.